This passage covers 23 T cell receptor beta chains from one sample sequenced in a study of shared clonotypes between healthy human individuals. Only in-frame clones appear in the TCRdb table, and some are missing; sequencing was by immunoSEQ multiplex PCR. The table includes some 1,900,000 clones, 85% to 95% detected once. CD45RO negativity and positive selection for CCR7 defined naive CD8 cells, a population that excluded terminally differentiated effector memory CD45RA+ cells. The sample comprised naive CD8+ T cells sorted from blood. Receptors were obtained from a man between 18 and 35 years old in good health.

To note about this clone: The sample has other DNA sequences that encode this CDR3 too. The CDR3 reads CSVETLNSYEQYF. CDR3 nucleotide sequence: TGCAGCGTCGAGACATTGAACTCCTACGAGCAGTACTTC. The rearrangement uses TRBV29-1 and TRBJ2-7; D remains ambiguous. V lost 6 bases and J lost 0, with 12 bases in between. Germline CDR1 is SQVTM and CDR2 is ANQGSEA. The CDR3 has 13 residues.

DNA for the CDR3: TGTGCCAGCAGTGAAGACGGACAAACCTACGAGCAGTACTTC. Protein sequence: CASSEDGQTYEQYF. This chain uses TRBV6-1 with TRBJ2-7; maybe TRBD1 (5 bases). The CDR3 is 14 amino acids. Germline V CDR1 and CDR2: MNHNS, SASEGT. V was trimmed by 1 base and J by 2 bases, leaving 9 bases between them.

A single count supports this clone. The chain is built from TRBV7-9 and TRBJ2-7; the D gene is possibly TRBD1 (5 bases). V lost 1 base and J lost 1, with 14 bases in between. The CDR3 consists of 16 residues. Germline V lookup: CDR1 SEHNR, CDR2 FQNEAQ (reference sequence). DNA of the CDR3: TGTGCCAGCAGCTTAGATTGGGGCGAAGGATCCTACGAGCAGTACTTC. Translating gives CASSLDWGEGSYEQYF.

Details on this clone: Other DNA sequences in the same sample also yield this CDR3. The chain carries TRBV27 and TRBJ1-1; 9 bases are a match to TRBD1. J lost 5 bases, V lost 2 bases, and 3 bases had no gene match. Germline CDR1 is MNHEY and CDR2 is SMNVEV (reference sequence). The CDR3 totals 14 residues. CDR3: CASSLLTGGTEAFF. The CDR3 nucleotides read TGTGCCAGCAGTTTACTGACAGGGGGGACTGAAGCTTTCTTT.

The chain couples TRBV19 to TRBJ2-1, with 8 nucleotides matching TRBD2. Germline V gene lookup returns CDR1 LNHDA and CDR2 SQIVND (reference sequence). V dropped 4 bases and J dropped 6; count of bases not matched to a gene: 2. The CDR3 covers 13 residues. The CDR3, as DNA: TGTGCCAGTAGTACCCGGGGGGGCAATGAGCAGTTCTTC. It is translated as CASSTRGGNEQFF.

This chain connects TRBV7-9 to TRBJ2-2; D is tentatively TRBD1 or TRBD2 (6 bases each). The CDR3 contains 14 residues. From germline, CDR1 is SEHNR and CDR2 FQNEAQ (reference sequence). The V end lost 0 bases, the J end lost 6 bases, and 8 bases lay between the germline ends. CDR3 region: CASSLAEGAGELFF. The CDR3 bases are TGTGCCAGCAGCTTAGCGGAGGGGGCCGGGGAGCTGTTTTTT. The full variable domain, its missing parts supplied by reference TRBV7-9 and TRBJ2-2, is DTGVSQNPRHKITKRGQNVTFRCDPISEHNRLYWYRQTLGQGPEFLTYFQNEAQLEKSRLLSDRFSAERPKGSFSTLEIQRTEQGDSAMYLCASSLAEGAGELFFGEGSRLTVL.

The chain is built from TRBV2 and TRBJ2-5; D tentatively fits TRBD1 or TRBD2 (6 bases each). Trimming cost V 7 bases and J 4 bases, with 13 bases left between them. Germline assignment: CDR1 SNHLY and CDR2 FYNNEI. The CDR3 is made up of 13 amino acids. CDR3 DNA sequence: TGTGCCAGCAAGGAGGGGGGAGGAGAGACCCAGTACTTC. The encoded protein is CASKEGGGETQYF. Complete variable domain (other parts from reference TRBV2 and TRBJ2-5): EPEVTQTPSHQVTQMGQEVILRCVPISNHLYFYWYRQILGQKVEFLVSFYNNEISEKSEIFDDQFSVERPDGSNFTLKIRSTKLEDSAMYFCASKEGGGETQYFGPGTRLLVL.

The rearrangement links TRBV27 to TRBJ2-3; 11 bases align to TRBD1. Germline trimming cut 6 bases from V and 5 bases from J; bases unmatched to any gene: 7. Germline CDR1 MNHEY, CDR2 SMNVEV (reference sequence). The CDR3 loop spans 15 amino acids. The chain's CDR3 is CASRPDRGQVDTQYF. The CDR3 coding sequence is TGTGCCAGCAGACCGGACAGGGGGCAGGTAGATACGCAGTATTTT.

V and J are TRBV10-3 and TRBJ2-1; TRBD2 agrees at 12 bases. The CDR3 totals 16 residues. Germline V lookup: CDR1 ENHRY, CDR2 SYGVKD. Losses at the gene ends were 5 bases for V and 6 bases for J; bases not matched to a gene: 8. CDR3 DNA sequence: TGTGCCATCAGTCCTCCCGGACTAGCGGGAAGCAATGAGCAGTTCTTC. Translation: CAISPPGLAGSNEQFF.

The chain links TRBV7-6 to TRBJ2-7; possibly TRBD1 or TRBD2 for D (6 bases each). There are 12 residues in the CDR3. V was cut by 5 bases and J by 7 bases, with 12 bases left in between. Per the germline V gene, CDR1 is SGHVS and CDR2 is FNYEAQ. Here the CDR3 DNA reads TGTGCCAGCAGCATGGGGGGCCCGGAGCAGTACTTC. Encoded protein: CASSMGGPEQYF.

This chain links TRBV30 with TRBJ2-7; 8 bases fit TRBD1. Germline V gene sequence: CDR1 GTSNPN, CDR2 SVGIG (reference sequence). The J segment lost 3 bases and the V segment lost 1 base, leaving 5 bases of the junction unmatched. The CDR3 length is 14 residues. The CDR3 reads CAWSAGGESYEQYF. CDR3 DNA: TGTGCCTGGAGTGCAGGGGGCGAAAGCTACGAGCAGTACTTC.

The chain recombines TRBV30 with TRBJ1-4, with TRBD1 matching over 7 bases. Germline assignment: CDR1 GTSNPN and CDR2 SVGIG (reference sequence). The CDR3 is 15 residues long. V was clipped by 0 bases and J by 7 bases; unmatched bases: 8. The CDR3 bases are TGTGCCTGGAGTGTACAGCCAGGGGGAGGTGAAAAACTGTTTTTT. Translated: CAWSVQPGGGEKLFF.

Concerning this clone: The identical CDR3 is also encoded by other nucleotide sequences in the sample. The rearrangement links TRBV6-6 to TRBJ1-1; D uncertain. The germline gives CDR1 MNHNY, CDR2 SVGAGI (reference sequence). The CDR3 extends over 11 amino acids. Trimming took 7 bases from V and 1 from J, leaving 4 bases between them. The CDR3 DNA sequence: TGTGCCAGCACAGGGAACACTGAAGCTTTCTTT. Translating it yields CASTGNTEAFF.

The CDR3 DNA is TGTGCCAGCAGTTACCTTACTGAGACTGAAGCTTTCTTT. It translates to CASSYLTETEAFF. This chain joins TRBV6-6 and TRBJ1-1; D not certain. The CDR3 spans 13 residues. Deletions cut 2 bases from V and 5 bases from J, with 9 bases between. Germline V lookup: CDR1 MNHNY, CDR2 SVGAGI (reference sequence).

The J gene is TRBJ1-5, the V gene TRBV7-9, with D uncertain. The CDR3 runs 14 residues. Germline assignment: CDR1 SEHNR and CDR2 FQNEAQ (reference sequence). Trimming took 5 bases from V and 2 from J, leaving 10 bases between them. In DNA form, the CDR3 reads TGTGCCAGCAGCGAGGACGGACGCAATCAGCCCCAGCATTTT. Encoded protein: CASSEDGRNQPQHF.

The J gene is TRBJ1-2, the V gene TRBV27; 8 bases fit TRBD1. Looked up from germline, CDR1 is MNHEY and CDR2 is SMNVEV (reference sequence). The CDR3 spans 15 residues. Trimming cost V 4 bases and J 6 bases; bases outside gene matches: 10. The CDR3 coding sequence is TGTGCCAGCAGTTCCCTACTGACAGGGGCCGATGGCTACACCTTC. Its protein is CASSSLLTGADGYTF.

J is TRBJ2-7 and V is TRBV11-2; D is undetermined. CDR3 length equals 15 residues. Germline lookup yields CDR1 SGHAT and CDR2 FQNNGV. Trimming left V 0 bases short and J 0 bases short, with 9 bases between. CDR3 DNA: TGTGCCAGCAGCTTAGAGGTTCTTAACTCCTACGAGCAGTACTTC. The encoded protein is CASSLEVLNSYEQYF.

This rearrangement joins TRBV7-2 to TRBJ2-7, with 7 bases matching TRBD2. Trimming at V came to 3 bases and at J to 6 bases, leaving 5 bases not matched to a gene. Germline V gives CDR1 SGHTA, CDR2 FQGNSA. This CDR3 has 13 residues. The CDR3 reads CASSFGGEGEQYF. In DNA, the CDR3 is TGTGCCAGCAGCTTTGGGGGGGAAGGCGAGCAGTACTTC.

The CDR3 bases are TGTGCCAGCAGCCTTATACTAGCACAAGAGACCCAGTACTTC. Translation gives CASSLILAQETQYF. The rearrangement links TRBV14 to TRBJ2-5, with D possibly matching TRBD2 (6 bases). V lost 4 bases, J lost 2 bases, and 11 bases lay in between. CDR1 and CDR2 from the germline V gene are SGHDN and FVKESK. CDR3 length: 14 amino acids.

The chain couples TRBV7-6 to TRBJ2-1; D is unresolved. The CDR3 has 15 residues. Trimming removed 2 bases from V and 6 bases from J, with 14 bases in between. CDR1 SGHVS and CDR2 FNYEAQ come from the germline V gene. The CDR3 region is CASSLTYGYGNEQFF. CDR3 in DNA: TGTGCCAGCAGCTTAACATACGGGTACGGCAATGAGCAGTTCTTC.

The chain employs TRBV7-2 and TRBJ2-5; 8 bases line up with TRBD1. With 8 bases clipped from V and 3 bases from J, the junction kept 5 bases outside the gene matches. The CDR3 consists of 13 residues. The germline V gene encodes CDR1 SGHTA and CDR2 FQGNSA. CDR3 protein: CASQGTGEETQYF. CDR3 in DNA: TGTGCCAGCCAAGGGACAGGTGAAGAGACCCAGTACTTC.

The chain couples TRBV2 to TRBJ1-2; no definite D call. The CDR3 is 14 amino acids. CDR1 and CDR2 from the germline V gene are SNHLY and FYNNEI. V was pared by 0 bases and J by 6 bases, with 11 bases between. CDR3 sequence reads: CASSEAPLEDGYTF. Here the CDR3 DNA reads TGTGCCAGCAGTGAAGCGCCTTTGGAGGATGGCTACACCTTC.

The sample holds one count of this clone. The genes are TRBV4-3 and TRBJ2-2, with D perhaps TRBD2 (6 bases). The CDR3 runs to 15 residues. Germline assignment: CDR1 LGHNA and CDR2 YSLEER. Between the trimmed V and J ends, which lost 0 bases and 6 bases, there was a span of 11 bases. CDR3 region: CASSQDRRDPGELFF. The CDR3 nucleotides read TGCGCCAGCAGCCAAGATCGGCGGGACCCCGGGGAGCTGTTTTTT.